One TCR beta chain is described in this entry. What it binds is not known. The data derive from a study of shared clonotypes between healthy human individuals. Study conclusions and caveats: Generation probabilities were higher for clonotypes shared across all four sorted-subset donors than for unshared ones. The represented genetic and exposure-history diversity was limited by the small number of donors.

After removal of 4 bases from V and 5 bases from J, the junction contained 2 bases not matched to a gene. Germline V CDR1 and CDR2: SGDLS, YYNGEE. This CDR3 is 15 amino acids long. DNA at about 210 ng, tens of thousands of T cell genomes, went into sorted-subset replicate PCRs. The protocol was immunoSEQ multiplex PCR, while the TCRdb copy is restricted to in-frame clones and leaves out a portion. The repertoire consists of about 1.1 million clones, with 60% to 80% occurring once and the leading ten covering roughly 0.82%. Both subsets, CD45RA+ naive and CD45RA-negative memory, were split from the CD4+ cells.

This TCR came from a young man in good health. Some clones in this sample may be carry-over from other donors' samples. Sequencing input: memory CD4+ T cells from PBMCs. Subset in this sample: CD45RA-negative fraction. The chain uses TRBV9 and TRBJ2-2; 13 bases match TRBD2. CDR3 sequence (DNA): TGTGCCAGCAGCCGGACTAGCGGGAGTACCGGGGAGCTGTTTTTT. Amino acid sequence: CASSRTSGSTGELFF.